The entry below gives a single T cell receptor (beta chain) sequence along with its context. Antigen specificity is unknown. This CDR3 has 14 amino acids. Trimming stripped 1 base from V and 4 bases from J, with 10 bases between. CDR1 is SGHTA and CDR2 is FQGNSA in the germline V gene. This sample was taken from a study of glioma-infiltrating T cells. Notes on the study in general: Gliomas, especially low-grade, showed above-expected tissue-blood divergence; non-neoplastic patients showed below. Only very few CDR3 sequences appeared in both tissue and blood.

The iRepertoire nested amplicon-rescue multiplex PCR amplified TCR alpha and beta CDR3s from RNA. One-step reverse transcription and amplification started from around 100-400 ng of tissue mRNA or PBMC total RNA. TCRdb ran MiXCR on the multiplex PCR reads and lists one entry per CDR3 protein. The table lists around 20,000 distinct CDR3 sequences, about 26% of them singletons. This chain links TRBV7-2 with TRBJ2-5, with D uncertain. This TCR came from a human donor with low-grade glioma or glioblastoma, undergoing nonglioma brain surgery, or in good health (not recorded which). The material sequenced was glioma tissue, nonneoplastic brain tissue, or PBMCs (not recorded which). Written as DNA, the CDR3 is TGTGCCAGCAGCTTAGTTGGAGCGCTAGAGACCCAGTACTTC. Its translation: CASSLVGALETQYF.